The 16 T cell receptor beta chains presented below share a single source sample, sequenced in a study of blood T cell repertoires in COVID-19 (TCRdb year 2020). To prepare the library, the immunoSEQ multiplex PCR assay was applied. TCRdb's version of the immuneACCESS table is confined to in-frame rearrangements and falls short of the full clone set. An unresolved V gene accounts for under half of the shortfall where checked; the remainder is of unknown origin. This sample has some 38,000 clones in its table, and 80% to 95% of those were observed once. 2% to 2.5% of the sample is taken by the ten largest. The specimen was peripheral blood. The receptor set was obtained from a man aged 45-65 years with active COVID-19.

V usage is TRBV5-1 and J usage is TRBJ2-5; TRBD1 might be the D (6 bases). Germline CDR1 reads SGHRS; CDR2 reads YFSETQ. CDR3 length: 14 amino acids. Trimming removed 2 bases at V and 5 bases at J, with 13 bases between. The CDR3 bases are TGCGCCAGCAGCTTAACAGGGAGCCGCGAGACCCAGTACTTC. Its protein is CASSLTGSRETQYF.

The V gene is TRBV7-3, the J gene TRBJ2-1; 16 bases map to TRBD2. The J segment lost 9 bases and the V segment lost 5 bases, leaving 4 bases of the junction unmatched. The V gene's germline CDR1 is SGHTA and CDR2 FQGTGA. The CDR3 runs to 15 residues. The CDR3 loop is CASSLGTSGRGEQFF. In DNA form, the CDR3 reads TGTGCCAGCAGCCTCGGGACTAGCGGGAGGGGTGAGCAGTTCTTC.

This rearrangement joins TRBV18 to TRBJ2-2, with D possibly matching TRBD2 (6 bases). Germline CDR1 and CDR2: KGHSH and LQKENI. The CDR3 covers 16 residues. V was clipped by 1 base and J by 2 bases, with 11 bases between them. CDR3 residues: CASSPLAGGNTGELFF. The CDR3, as DNA: TGTGCCAGCTCACCACTTGCCGGGGGAAACACCGGGGAGCTGTTTTTT.

V gene TRBV13 combines with J gene TRBJ2-2; D remains ambiguous. Germline-derived CDR1 and CDR2 are PRHDT and FYEKMQ (reference sequence). With 4 bases removed from V and 5 bases from J, the gap between germline ends came to 14 bases. The CDR3 totals 15 residues. The CDR3 DNA follows: TGTGCCAGCAGCTCCCGGGTAGATGGGACCGGGGAGCTGTTTTTT. Protein product: CASSSRVDGTGELFF.

In its sample, this clone was seen once. The J gene is TRBJ2-7, the V gene TRBV6-2 or TRBV6-3; maybe TRBD2 (5 bases). Germline CDR1 and CDR2: MNHEY and SVGEGT. The CDR3 runs to 16 residues. V shed 3 bases and J shed 4 bases, with 19 bases lying between them. CDR3 nucleotides: TGTGCCAGCAGTTATGGAAGCGTGGACTCTGCTTACGAGCAGTACTTC. It yields the protein CASSYGSVDSAYEQYF.

Only one count was recorded for this clone. The chain uses TRBV7-8 and TRBJ2-7; 10 nucleotides align to TRBD2. This CDR3 is built from 14 residues. The V gene's germline CDR1 is SGHVS and CDR2 FQNEAQ. J was trimmed by 12 bases and V by 4 bases; bases with no gene match: 12. The CDR3 is CASSSSIAGGTRYF. CDR3 in DNA: TGTGCCAGCAGCTCTAGCATAGCGGGAGGTACTAGGTACTTC. Full variable domain (outside the CDR3, taken from reference TRBV7-8 and TRBJ2-7): GAGVSQSPRYKVAKRGQDVALRCDPISGHVSLFWYQQALGQGPEFLTYFQNEAQLDKSGLPSDRFFAERPEGSVSTLKIQRTQQEDSAVYLCASSSSIAGGTRYFGPGTRLTVT.

CDR3 nucleotides: TGTGCCAGCAGCAAACCCAAAACAGGGACAGGGTATTTAGGCACCGGGGAGCTGTTTTTT. Protein: CASSKPKTGTGYLGTGELFF. This chain uses TRBV21-1 with TRBJ2-2; whether TRBD1, the table's D call, matches the DNA was not checked. TRBV21-1 constitutes a pseudogene. CDR3 length equals 20 residues.

V usage is TRBV11-2 and J usage is TRBJ1-5; D is perhaps TRBD1 (5 bases). This CDR3 spans 14 amino acids. The V end was cut by 5 bases, the J end by 2 bases, with 10 bases between. Per germline, CDR1 SGHAT and CDR2 FQNNGV. The CDR3 reads CASSHRGGNQPQHF. CDR3 bases: TGTGCCAGCAGCCACCGGGGGGGCAATCAGCCCCAGCATTTT.

The chain employs TRBV7-6 and TRBJ2-1; no reliable D call. The ends were cut back, 5 bases at V and 8 bases at J, with 7 bases in the middle. The CDR3 consists of 11 residues. Germline V CDR1 and CDR2: SGHVS, FNYEAQ. In nucleotides, the CDR3 is TGTGCCAGCAGCCGACGGGATGAGCAGTTCTTC. Translating gives CASSRRDEQFF.

The chain recombines TRBV6-4 with TRBJ2-1, with D perhaps TRBD1 (5 bases). The germline CDR1 and CDR2 sequences are MRHNA and SNTAGT. Trimming took off 6 bases at V and 9 bases at J, with 15 bases between the two ends. The CDR3 sequence is 13 residues long. CDR3 loop: CASSRLGASEQFF. DNA for the CDR3: TGTGCCAGCAGCCGATTAGGGGCAAGTGAGCAGTTCTTC.

This chain uses TRBV6-6 with TRBJ2-5; D is perhaps TRBD2 (6 bases). Germline V gene data show CDR1 as MNHNY and CDR2 as SVGAGI (reference sequence). The V end lost 10 bases, the J end lost 2 bases, and 17 bases lay between the germline ends. The length of the CDR3 is 14 residues. The chain's CDR3 is CATTRDGGQETQYF. The CDR3 nucleotides are TGTGCCACCACGCGGGACGGGGGACAAGAGACCCAGTACTTC.

The rearrangement links TRBV5-1 to TRBJ2-5; 10 nucleotides agree with TRBD1. The trim removed 1 base at V and 3 bases at J, leaving 3 bases unmatched. The germline CDR1 and CDR2 sequences are SGHRS and YFSETQ. CDR3 length equals 15 residues. In DNA form, the CDR3 reads TGCGCCAGCAGCTTGAAGGACAGGGGGGAAGAGACCCAGTACTTC. Translated: CASSLKDRGEETQYF.

The V call is TRBV7-6, the J call TRBJ2-3; the D gene is possibly TRBD2 (6 bases). The CDR3 is made up of 15 amino acids. Deletions cut 1 base from V and 2 bases from J, with 10 bases between. Germline V gene lookup returns CDR1 SGHVS and CDR2 FNYEAQ. The CDR3 here is CASSLVAGPTDTQYF. CDR3 DNA: TGTGCCAGCAGCTTAGTGGCGGGACCCACAGATACGCAGTATTTT.

This clone was counted a few times. This chain links TRBV6-2 or TRBV6-3 with TRBJ2-7, with D uncertain. This CDR3 is built from 13 residues. Germline V gene data show CDR1 as MNHEY and CDR2 as SVGEGT. V lost 5 bases and J 4 bases, leaving 12 bases between the germline ends. CDR3 coding DNA: TGTGCCAGCAGTCCCGGAGATGTTTACGAGCAGTACTTC. Protein sequence: CASSPGDVYEQYF.

This rearrangement joins TRBV4-1 to TRBJ1-1; D remains ambiguous. Per germline, CDR1 MGHRA and CDR2 YSYEKL. CDR3 length: 14 residues. The V and J ends lost 1 base and 4 bases respectively, with 10 bases between them. The CDR3 nucleotides are TGCGCCAGCAGCCAAGTAAACAGAATCACTGAAGCTTTCTTT. Its protein product is CASSQVNRITEAFF.

The chain couples TRBV5-1 to TRBJ1-1; D is undetermined. V was shortened by 2 bases and J by 4 bases, with 12 bases between the two germline ends. The CDR3 length is 14 residues. Germline V gene sequence: CDR1 SGHRS, CDR2 YFSETQ. The CDR3 nucleotides are TGCGCCAGCAGCTTCCAGGCGATGGGCACTGAAGCTTTCTTT. Translation gives CASSFQAMGTEAFF. Combining the CDR3 with reference TRBV5-1 and TRBJ1-1 gives the whole variable domain KAGVTQTPRYLIKTRGQQVTLSCSPISGHRSVSWYQQTPGQGLQFLFEYFSETQRNKGNFPGRFSGRQFSNSRSEMNVSTLELGDSALYLCASSFQAMGTEAFFGQGTRLTVV.